Listed below are T cell receptor beta chains from one sample, sequenced in a study of shared clonotypes between healthy human individuals. This table comes from immunoSEQ multiplex PCR, and its TCRdb copy is limited to in-frame clones, with some not included. The sample has around 2.3 million clones, approximately 94% seen once; the top ten hold around 0.13%. Sequencing was done on a sample of naive CD4+ T cells sorted from blood. Receptors originate from a man between 18 and 29 years old in good health. CDR3s include the opening cysteine and the closing phenylalanine or tryptophan. A D gene is named only where the DNA matches it firmly. For some rows the clone size is stated as once, few or many, or as a class when expanded; others skip it.

V: TRBV20-1; J: TRBJ1-1; D: TRBD1; size: -; CDR3: CSATTGVKAFF; DNA: TGCAGTGCTACTACAGGGGTAAAAGCTTTCTTT
V: TRBV7-2; J: TRBJ2-1; D: TRBD2; size: -; CDR3: CASSLEASGPNEQFF; DNA: TGTGCCAGCAGCTTAGAGGCTAGCGGACCTAATGAGCAGTTCTTC
V: TRBV29-1; J: TRBJ2-3; D: TRBD1; size: -; CDR3: CSGGTGASDTQYF; DNA: TGCAGCGGAGGGACAGGGGCATCAGATACGCAGTATTTT
V: TRBV4-3; J: TRBJ1-2; D: -; size: -; CDR3: CASSQWGANNYGYTF; DNA: TGCGCCAGCAGCCAGTGGGGGGCAAATAACTATGGCTACACCTTC
V: TRBV2; J: TRBJ2-6; D: TRBD1; size: -; CDR3: CASRDREAGANVLTF; DNA: TGTGCCAGCCGGGACAGGGAAGCTGGGGCCAACGTCCTGACTTTC
V: TRBV7-9; J: TRBJ2-7; D: TRBD1; size: -; CDR3: CASSIGTGGPYEQYF; DNA: TGTGCCAGCAGCATTGGGACAGGAGGCCCCTACGAGCAGTACTTC
V: TRBV27; J: TRBJ1-6; D: TRBD1; size: -; CDR3: CASSPDRGQGNSPLHF; DNA: TGTGCCAGCAGTCCAGACAGGGGGCAGGGTAATTCACCCCTCCACTTT
V: TRBV6-1; J: TRBJ1-6; D: -; size: few; CDR3: CASSEVTGPYNSPLHF; DNA: TGTGCCAGCAGTGAGGTGACAGGACCCTATAATTCACCCCTCCACTTT
V: TRBV5-4; J: TRBJ2-7; D: -; size: -; CDR3: CASSSEPTFSYEQYF; DNA: TGTGCCAGTAGCTCGGAACCTACCTTCTCCTACGAGCAGTACTTC
V: TRBV2; J: TRBJ2-5; D: -; size: -; CDR3: CASSGQGGQIETQYF; DNA: TGTGCCAGCAGTGGCCAGGGCGGGCAGATCGAGACCCAGTACTTC
V: TRBV10-3; J: TRBJ1-1; D: -; size: few; CDR3: CAISESVNTEAFF; DNA: TGTGCCATCAGTGAGTCGGTGAACACTGAAGCTTTCTTT
V: TRBV10-3; J: TRBJ2-7; D: TRBD1; size: -; CDR3: CAISERGQEQYF; DNA: TGTGCCATCAGTGAAAGGGGGCAGGAGCAGTACTTC
V: TRBV18; J: TRBJ2-7; D: -; size: -; CDR3: CASSPPQRGSYEQYF; DNA: TGTGCCAGCTCACCACCCCAGCGCGGCTCCTACGAGCAGTACTTC
V: TRBV5-4; J: TRBJ1-5; D: -; size: -; CDR3: CASSSQGTNQPQHF; DNA: TGTGCCAGCAGCTCCCAGGGGACGAATCAGCCCCAGCATTTT